This is a list of T cell receptor beta chains from one sample in a study of blood T cell repertoires in COVID-19. The method was immunoSEQ multiplex PCR; TCRdb's version includes in-frame clones alone and lacks a portion of them. This sample carries 120,000 to 150,000 clones, under 85% of them seen once, and the ten largest clones take around 6.8%. The specimen sequenced was peripheral blood. Receptors were obtained from a human donor in a cohort sampled during active COVID-19. Each CDR3 is given with its conserved first and last residue. The D gene is left open where the match is weak. Clone size appears in some rows only: once, few, many, or a class for an expanded clone.

>TRBV6-5|TRBJ2-3|.|TRBD1
TGTGCCAGCAGTCGACAGGGGAACACAGATACGCAGTATTTT
CASSRQGNTDTQYF
>TRBV4-1|TRBJ1-3|many|.
TGCGCCAGCAGCCAAGGAGGGCGTGCGCGGACCCAAGCGGGAAACACCATATATTTT
CASSQGGRARTQAGNTIYF
>TRBV20-1|TRBJ2-3|.|TRBD2
TGCAGTGCTAGTGCGGGGGGGCCGAATACGCAGTATTTT
CSASAGGPNTQYF
>TRBV20-1|TRBJ2-7|.|.
TGCAGTGCTTACGGACAGTACGAGCAGTACTTC
CSAYGQYEQYF
>TRBV29-1|TRBJ1-1|.|.
TGCAGCGTTGCTTGGAGAGGGAATGCTGAAGCTTTCTTT
CSVAWRGNAEAFF
>TRBV7-2|TRBJ2-3|.|TRBD2
TGTGCCAGCAGCCCAGGGACTAGCGTTTTCACAGATACGCAGTATTTT
CASSPGTSVFTDTQYF
>TRBV4-2|TRBJ2-3|.|TRBD2
TGTGCCAGCAGCCAAGGAGCGGGGGATGAAGATACGCAGTATTTT
CASSQGAGDEDTQYF
>TRBV28|TRBJ1-1|once|.
TGTGCCAGCAGTTTCAGGGGAACTGAAGCTTTCTTT
CASSFRGTEAFF
>TRBV19|TRBJ1-5|.|.
TGTGCCAGTAGTAAGCTTTCCTCAAATCAGCCCCAGCATTTT
CASSKLSSNQPQHF
>TRBV2|TRBJ1-5|once|.
TGTGCCAGCAGTGAAGGGGGGCGTAGGGAGAATCAGCCCCAGCATTTT
CASSEGGRRENQPQHF
>TRBV7-2|TRBJ2-7|.|.
TGTGCCAGCAGTCCAGATGGGGGCCGTCACGAGCAGTACTTC
CASSPDGGRHEQYF
>TRBV20-1|TRBJ2-3|.|.
TGCAGTGCTAGTGATGCGGGGGCCACAGATACGCAGTATTTT
CSASDAGATDTQYF
>TRBV3-1/TRBV3-2|TRBJ2-6|.|.
TGTGCCAGCAGCCCGTCTTCTGGGGCCAACGTCCTGACTTTC
CASSPSSGANVLTF
>TRBV5-4|TRBJ1-4|.|TRBD1
TGTGCCAGCAGCTTGTGGGGACAGGGAGATGAAAAACTGTTTTTT
CASSLWGQGDEKLFF
>TRBV19|TRBJ2-1|.|.
TGTGCCAGTAGTACCCCAGAAAACAATGAGCAGTTCTTC
CASSTPENNEQFF
>TRBV2|TRBJ1-2|.|.
TGTGCCAGCGACATTGTTAACTATGGCTACACCTTC
CASDIVNYGYTF
>TRBV6-5|TRBJ2-5|once|.
TGTGCCAGCAGTTACTCCGTACAGGGAAAGACCCAGTACTTC
CASSYSVQGKTQYF
>TRBV21-1|TRBJ2-4|.|.
TGTGCCAGCAGCAAAAATCCGGAGATTCAGTACTTC
CASSKNPEIQYF
>TRBV6-5|TRBJ1-5|.|TRBD1
TGTGCCAGCAGTCCCGGGACAGCCTATCAGCCCCAGCATTTT
CASSPGTAYQPQHF
>TRBV3-1/TRBV3-2|TRBJ2-5|.|TRBD1
TGTGCCAGCAGCCCCCGACAGGGGGAAGAGACCCAGTACTTC
CASSPRQGEETQYF
>TRBV4-1|TRBJ1-2|.|.
TGCGCCAGCAGCCTGGAGGCAGATCTCTATGGCTACACCTTC
CASSLEADLYGYTF
>TRBV18|TRBJ2-7|once|.
TGTGCCAGCTCACCCGAACAATTCTCCTACGAGCAGTACTTC
CASSPEQFSYEQYF
>TRBV9|TRBJ2-5|once|TRBD1
TGTGCCAGCAGCGTCAACCCGGGACAGGGAGAGACCCAGTACTTC
CASSVNPGQGETQYF
>TRBV7-2|TRBJ1-1|.|.
TGTGCCAGCAGCTCGAATTTGGGGGGAACTGAAGCTTTCTTT
CASSSNLGGTEAFF
>TRBV24-1|TRBJ2-4|.|TRBD2
TGTGCCACCAGTGATTTGGGGAGGGCGGACATTCAGTACTTC
CATSDLGRADIQYF
>TRBV7-3|TRBJ1-1|.|.
TGTGCCAGCAGCTTAATCCCCGGGAACACTGAAGCTTTCTTT
CASSLIPGNTEAFF
>TRBV5-4|TRBJ1-2|.|.
TGTGCCAGCAGCTTGGGGACACTCAGCGCTAACTATGGCTACACCTTC
CASSLGTLSANYGYTF
>TRBV12-3/TRBV12-4|TRBJ1-6|.|.
TGTGCCAGCAGACCAGATAATTCACCCCTCCACTTT
CASRPDNSPLHF
>TRBV7-2|TRBJ1-2|.|TRBD1
TGTGCCAGCAGCCAACGACAGGGGAAAATCGGTGGCTACACCTTC
CASSQRQGKIGGYTF
>TRBV7-2|TRBJ1-1|.|TRBD1
TGTGCCAGCAGCTTAGACAGGGGGCACACTGAAGCTTTCTTT
CASSLDRGHTEAFF
>TRBV4-1|TRBJ2-3|once|.
TGCGCCAGCAGCCACTATACCAGGGACACAGATACGCAGTATTTT
CASSHYTRDTDTQYF
>TRBV4-2|TRBJ2-6|.|TRBD1
TGTGCCAGCACCGGACAGGGCGATATCTCTGGGGCCAACGTCCTGACTTTC
CASTGQGDISGANVLTF
>TRBV3-1/TRBV3-2|TRBJ2-2|once|.
TGTGCCAGCAGCCAAGGCCTCCTAAACACCGGGGAGCTGTTTTTT
CASSQGLLNTGELFF
>TRBV7-8|TRBJ2-1|.|TRBD2
TGTGCCAGCAGCTCTACTAGCGGGGGGGCAGAATCCTACAATGAGCAGTTCTTC
CASSSTSGGAESYNEQFF
>TRBV6-5|TRBJ1-2|.|.
TGTGCCAGCAGTATCGGGGTTTTATATGGCTACACCTTC
CASSIGVLYGYTF
>TRBV12-2|TRBJ2-5|.|.
TGTGCAAGTCGCTCCCCCCGGACAGGGGATGGGGGAGAGACCCAGTACTTC
CASRSPRTGDGGETQYF
>TRBV4-1|TRBJ2-2|.|TRBD1
TGCGCCAGCAGCCGACAGGGGACCAACACCGGGGAGCTGTTTTTT
CASSRQGTNTGELFF
>TRBV7-9|TRBJ2-1|once|.
TGTGCCAGCAGCCCACGGGGGGCCAGGGCCTACAATGAGCAGTTCTTC
CASSPRGARAYNEQFF
>TRBV7-2|TRBJ1-1|.|.
TGTGCCAGCAGCTTGGCGTTTACCAGGGAAGGAGCTTTCTTT
CASSLAFTREGAFF
>TRBV11-2|TRBJ2-1|.|TRBD1
TGTGCCAGCAGCTGGACAACAGGGGGGCACAATGAGCAGTTCTTC
CASSWTTGGHNEQFF
>TRBV23-1|TRBJ2-1|.|.
TGCGCCAGCAGCGGCGGGCCTTACAATGAGCAGTTCTTC
CASSGGPYNEQFF
>TRBV12-5|TRBJ2-3|.|.
TGTGCTAGTGGCCGGGGACTCGCAGATACGCAGTATTTT
CASGRGLADTQYF
>TRBV18|TRBJ1-1|.|.
TGTGCCAGCTCACCCAGGGGAGCGCTGAACACTGAAGCTTTCTTT
CASSPRGALNTEAFF
>TRBV9|TRBJ1-6|.|TRBD1
TGTGCCAGCAGCCTACGACAGGGTCTTTCACCCCTCCACTTT
CASSLRQGLSPLHF